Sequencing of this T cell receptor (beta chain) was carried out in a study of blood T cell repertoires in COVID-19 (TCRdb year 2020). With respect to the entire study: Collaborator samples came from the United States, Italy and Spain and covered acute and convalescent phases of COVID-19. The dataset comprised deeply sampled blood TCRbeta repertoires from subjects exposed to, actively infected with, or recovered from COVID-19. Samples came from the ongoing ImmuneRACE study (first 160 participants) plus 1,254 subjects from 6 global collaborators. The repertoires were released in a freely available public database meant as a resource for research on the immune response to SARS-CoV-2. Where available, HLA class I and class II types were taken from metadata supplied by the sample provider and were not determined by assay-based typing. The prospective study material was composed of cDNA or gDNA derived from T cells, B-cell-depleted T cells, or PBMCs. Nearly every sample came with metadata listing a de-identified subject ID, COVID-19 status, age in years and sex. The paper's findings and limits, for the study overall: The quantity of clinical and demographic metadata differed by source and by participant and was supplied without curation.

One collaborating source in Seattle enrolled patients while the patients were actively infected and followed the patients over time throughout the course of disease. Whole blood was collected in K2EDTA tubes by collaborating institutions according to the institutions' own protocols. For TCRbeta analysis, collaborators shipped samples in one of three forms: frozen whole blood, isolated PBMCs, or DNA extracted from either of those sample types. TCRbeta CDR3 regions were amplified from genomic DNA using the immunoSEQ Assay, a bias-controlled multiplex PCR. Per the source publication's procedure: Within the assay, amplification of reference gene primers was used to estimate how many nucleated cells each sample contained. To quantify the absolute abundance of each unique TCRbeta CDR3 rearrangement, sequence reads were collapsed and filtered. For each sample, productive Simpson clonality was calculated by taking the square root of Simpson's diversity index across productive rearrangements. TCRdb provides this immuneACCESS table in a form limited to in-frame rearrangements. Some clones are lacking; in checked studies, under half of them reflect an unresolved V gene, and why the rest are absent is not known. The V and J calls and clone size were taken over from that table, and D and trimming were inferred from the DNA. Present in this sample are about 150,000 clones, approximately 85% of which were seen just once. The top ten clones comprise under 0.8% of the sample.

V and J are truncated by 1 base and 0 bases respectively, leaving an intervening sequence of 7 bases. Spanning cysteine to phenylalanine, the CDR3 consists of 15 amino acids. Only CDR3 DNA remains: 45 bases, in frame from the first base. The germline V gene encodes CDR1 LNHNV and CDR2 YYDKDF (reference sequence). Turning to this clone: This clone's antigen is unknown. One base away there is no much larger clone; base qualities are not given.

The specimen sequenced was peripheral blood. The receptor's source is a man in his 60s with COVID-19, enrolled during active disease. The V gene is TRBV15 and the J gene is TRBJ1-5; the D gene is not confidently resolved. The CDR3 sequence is CATSRGQISNQPQHF. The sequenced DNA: TGTGCCACCAGCAGAGGGCAGATTAGCAATCAGCCCCAGCATTTT. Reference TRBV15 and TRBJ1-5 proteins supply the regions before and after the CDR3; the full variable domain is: DAMVIQNPRYQVTQFGKPVTLSCSQTLNHNVMYWYQQKSSQAPKLLFHYYDKDFNNEADTPDNFQSRRPNTSFCFLDIRSPGLGDTAMYLCATSRGQISNQPQHFGDGTRLSIL.